The rows below give T cell receptor beta chains drawn from one sample of a study of type 1 regulatory T cells. TCRdb re-called the reads with MiXCR, one entry per CDR3 protein. The table includes tens of thousands of distinct CDR3 sequences, roughly 20% detected once. These receptors have no known antigen. Sequencing used cultured type 1 regulatory T (Tr1) cells, either the whole culture or a sorted fraction (not recorded which). These receptors were collected from a human donor in good health. Each CDR3 is given without its conserved first and last residue.

v_call	j_call	cdr3_length	cdr3_aa
TRBV5-1	TRBJ1-1	12	ASSYGRDYTEAF
TRBV5-1	TRBJ1-1	9	ASSLGTEAF
TRBV9	TRBJ2-3	20	ASSVDFSPRSGRAGGTDTQY
TRBV20-1	TRBJ2-7	9	SGGNTYEQY
TRBV7-9	TRBJ1-2	14	ASSYGAQGTFKGYT
TRBV27	TRBJ2-6	13	ASSDRSAGANVLT
TRBV20-1	TRBJ1-2	13	SARDSIQPTYGYT
TRBV5-1	TRBJ1-4	12	ASSLTATNEKLF
TRBV12-3/TRBV12-4	TRBJ1-5	10	ASTTNFQPQH
TRBV4-3	TRBJ1-2	13	ASSQDRGAAYGYT
TRBV7-2	TRBJ2-1	11	ASDSGMYNEQF
TRBV5-1	TRBJ1-4	10	ASSLVGVGLF
TRBV5-1	TRBJ2-3	11	ASSYGRTDTQY
TRBV20-1	TRBJ2-3	13	SAPHIGRSTDTQY
TRBV7-8	TRBJ2-1	12	ASSQGTSGSEQF
TRBV5-1	TRBJ1-6	13	ASKTGGTDNSPLH
TRBV5-1	TRBJ2-7	12	ASSLAVASYEQY
TRBV5-1	TRBJ2-3	15	ASRPGTSGRARDTQY
TRBV5-1	TRBJ2-5	11	ASSEQVQETQY
TRBV5-1	TRBJ2-1	13	ASSLATRFDNEQF
TRBV20-1	TRBJ1-6	11	SATGRGASPLH
TRBV5-1	TRBJ2-1	11	ASSKGERQPQF
TRBV27	TRBJ2-6	13	ASSPHVAGANVLT
TRBV24-1	TRBJ1-2	12	ATSDSQGSYGYT
TRBV7-8	TRBJ2-1	10	ASSLDGRPEF
TRBV7-8	TRBJ2-7	12	ASSRGQTPYEQY
TRBV18	TRBJ2-1	11	ASSPLGGNEQF
TRBV20-1	TRBJ1-6	12	SASRGQGNSPLH
TRBV6-5	TRBJ2-3	11	ASSYRVTDTQY
TRBV5-1	TRBJ2-5	14	ASSSQLLAGGETQY
TRBV5-1	TRBJ2-2	14	ASSLRLAGGPGELF
TRBV5-1	TRBJ2-7	13	ASSPRQGTTYEQY
TRBV28	TRBJ2-7	11	ASTTGGRDEQY
TRBV4-2	TRBJ2-3	15	ASSQGGLAEATDTQY
TRBV20-1	TRBJ1-5	11	SVGGPRNQPQH
TRBV11-2	TRBJ2-1	14	ASSLVASISPNEQF
TRBV12-3/TRBV12-4	TRBJ2-7	10	ASSLGAVGQY
TRBV20-1	TRBJ2-5	13	SAHLAGVGKETQY
TRBV5-1	TRBJ2-1	12	ASSLGDTYNEQF
TRBV7-3	TRBJ2-3	17	ASSLWGRADGWGTDTQY
TRBV5-4	TRBJ2-1	14	ASSLELVAGGNEQF
TRBV25-1	TRBJ1-1	13	ASSEPGTANTEAF
TRBV12-3/TRBV12-4	TRBJ2-2	12	ASSFRVYTRELF
TRBV2	TRBJ2-2	15	AANHRGTSGPTGELF
TRBV7-7	TRBJ2-1	11	ASSTQRGTEQF
TRBV12-3/TRBV12-4	TRBJ1-1	14	ASIGGVGTVNTEAF
TRBV20-1	TRBJ1-3	12	SARDLQGRNTIY
TRBV5-1	TRBJ2-5	13	ASSPNSGSGETQY
TRBV10-2	TRBJ2-5	15	ASTRLAGGVGQETQY
TRBV20-1	TRBJ2-5	12	SAKVGRGGETQY
TRBV20-1	TRBJ2-1	11	SASSDYYDEQF
TRBV12-3/TRBV12-4	TRBJ1-1	10	ASSLVGSEAF
TRBV5-1	TRBJ2-5	13	ASSPGTSGSRTQY
TRBV5-6	TRBJ1-1	15	ASSLSGRTGMNTEAF